This TCR beta chain was retrieved from a study of fetal regulatory T cell absence and autoimmunity. Sequenced by immunoSEQ multiplex PCR; TCRdb stores in-frame clones only, minus some. The table has 95,000 to 100,000 clones, roughly 78% seen once. Trimming stripped 4 bases from V and 9 bases from J, with 20 bases between. The CDR3 runs 15 residues. Germline CDR1 is SGHKS and CDR2 is YYEKEE (reference sequence). In the case of this clone: Its matching antigen is unknown.

General study findings and limits: The oligoclonal enrichment was interpreted as supporting antigen-driven pancreatic autoimmunity before birth in IPEX syndrome.

V usage is TRBV5-5 and J usage is TRBJ2-1, with D uncertain. The specimen sequenced was pancreas tissue. The TCR comes from a male donor with IPEX syndrome. CDR3 DNA sequence: TGTGCCAGCAGCCACGACTTACACCTGACGGCTGAGCAGTTCTTC. Translating gives CASSHDLHLTAEQFF.